The clone carrying this TCR beta chain was seen a single time. Its specificity is not known. This entry comes from a study of PD-L1 blockade in urothelial cancer. Across the whole study: Blood analyses occurred 3 weeks (second dose) and 6 weeks post treatment start. General study results and limits: Improved survival was predicted by pretreatment blood TCR clonality below the median.

The assay was immunoSEQ multiplex PCR, and TCRdb's table has in-frame clones only and misses some. The sample records some 110,000 clones, roughly 89% being singletons. Specified time point: peripheral blood 6 weeks after treatment start. Each patient presented with locally advanced or metastatic urothelial carcinoma. CDR3 size: 14 residues. The V end lost 2 bases, the J end lost 4 bases, and 8 bases lay between the germline ends. The germline V gene has CDR1 SGHDN and CDR2 FVKESK. The chain recombines TRBV14 with TRBJ2-2, with a weak D call TRBD1 (6 bases). The sample in question was PBMCs, obtained around atezolizumab (anti-PD-L1) treatment. This clonotype was sampled from a man aged 55 to 70 with urothelial cancer. The CDR3: CASSQTGSTGELFF. The DNA of the CDR3 is TGTGCCAGCAGCCAAACAGGGAGCACCGGGGAGCTGTTTTTT.